The clone carrying this TCR beta chain was observed a few times. An oligo carrying a UMI was ligated to the cDNA 3' end. The first PCR ran roughly 4 cycles with an equimolar RC1.1 and RC1.2 beta primer mix. TCRdb recomputed calls from the UMI-ligation and nested PCR reads with MiXCR, one row per CDR3 protein. The sample yields tens of thousands of distinct CDR3 sequences, 9% to 15% seen once. This record belongs to a study of quantifying T cell responses using KT2 cells. Looking at the study overall: cDNA was made from DNase-treated RNA using alpha and beta constant primers.

The V end was cut by 7 bases, the J end by 6 bases, with 16 bases between. This CDR3 region has 14 residues. The specimen sequenced was PBMCs spiked with cells of the T cell clone KT2. The source is a human donor. The V call is TRBV12-3 or TRBV12-4, the J call TRBJ1-5; D call uncertain. CDR3 bases: TGTGCCAGCACCTTGGGTCTAGTGGGTCAGCCCCAGCATTTT. Translation: CASTLGLVGQPQHF.